Shown below are 27 T cell receptor beta chains from a single sample sequenced in a study of T-cell reconstitution after alpha-beta-depleted transplantation in children. As it was prepared, the TCRbeta library received unique molecular identifiers. TCRdb independently ran MiXCR on the PCR reads; one entry per CDR3 protein. The repertoire holds 40,000 to 55,000 distinct CDR3 sequences, 9.2% seen once, with approximately 27% in the top ten. The sequences come from PBMCs, mostly from graft donor cells, collected 60 days after TCRalphabeta/CD19-depleted stem cell transplant. The receptors come from a male patient between 2 and 10 years old who had a stem cell transplant for chronic granulomatous disease, so the T cells may come from the graft donor.

Ten or more counts support this clonotype. This chain links TRBV7-2 with TRBJ2-3, with TRBD2 matching over 12 bases. CDR1 SGHTA and CDR2 FQGNSA come from the germline V gene. V shed 5 bases and J 8 bases; nucleotides not matched to a gene: 11. CDR3 length: 16 residues. The CDR3 sequence is CASSVGSLAGGPTQYF. In nucleotides, the CDR3 is TGTGCCAGCAGCGTGGGGTCACTAGCGGGAGGTCCTACGCAGTATTTT.

This clonotype is termed medium-sized. This chain connects TRBV7-2 to TRBJ2-7; a weak D match, TRBD2 (7 bases). CDR3 size: 14 residues. Trimming removed 4 bases from V and 0 bases from J, with 10 bases in between. Germline CDR1 SGHTA, CDR2 FQGNSA. The CDR3 nucleotides are TGTGCCAGCAGCTCGGCGGGGGCCTCCTACGAGCAGTACTTC. As protein: CASSSAGASYEQYF.

The gene calls are TRBV4-3 and TRBJ2-5, with 10 bases fitting TRBD2. V trimming: 3 bases; J trimming: 4 bases; junction bases outside the gene matches: 8. CDR3 size: 16 residues. Germline CDR1 is LGHNA and CDR2 is YSLEER. CDR3 nucleotides: TGCGCCAGCAGCCATCAACGGACTAGCGGAATAGAGACCCAGTACTTC. Translated, it gives CASSHQRTSGIETQYF.

This clonotype was seen ten or more times. The CDR3 is CSATPASGILNEQFF. The CDR3 DNA is TGCAGTGCTACTCCGGCAAGCGGGATCCTCAATGAGCAGTTCTTC. This sequence joins TRBV20-1 and TRBJ2-1; 7 bases are a match to TRBD2. Germline V gives CDR1 DFQATT, CDR2 SNEGSKA (reference sequence). This CDR3 has 15 residues. J lost 6 bases, V lost 4 bases, and 12 bases had no gene match.

This clonotype occurred many times. One end of the junction varies from germline; a read error may be responsible. The V gene is TRBV12-3 or TRBV12-4, the J gene TRBJ2-5, with 9 bases fitting TRBD2. The CDR3 covers 14 residues. CDR3 region: CASSVAGAKETQYF. The CDR3 DNA is TGTGCCAGCAGTGTAGCGGGAGCGAAAGAGACCCAGTACTTC.

In its sample, this clonotype was seen many times. The chain couples TRBV11-2 to TRBJ2-1; a possible D gene is TRBD2 (6 bases). Germline loops: CDR1 SGHAT, CDR2 FQNNGV. The V and J ends lost 5 bases and 2 bases respectively, with 13 bases between them. This CDR3 contains 15 residues. The CDR3 nucleotides read TGTGCCAGCAGCCCCGGGAGAAGGACCTACAATGAGCAGTTCTTC. It is translated as CASSPGRRTYNEQFF.

This clonotype was detected ten times or more. The rearrangement joins TRBV20-1 to TRBJ2-7; D may be TRBD2 (5 bases). Trimming took 3 bases from V and 2 from J, leaving 14 bases between them. In germline, CDR1 is DFQATT, CDR2 SNEGSKA (reference sequence). This CDR3 contains 14 residues. The CDR3 coding sequence is TGCAGTGCTAGGGCCGGGATCTTACCCTACGAGCAGTACTTC. It translates to CSARAGILPYEQYF.

This clonotype has a count of ten or more. The rearrangement links TRBV6-2 or TRBV6-3 to TRBJ1-2, with D maybe TRBD1 (5 bases). The CDR3 is 13 amino acids. Looked up from germline, CDR1 is MNHEY and CDR2 is SVGEGT. The V gene lost 2 bases and the J gene lost 8 bases, with 12 bases spanning the gap. CDR3 nucleotides: TGTGCCAGCAGTTACGGGACTCTAAGGGGCTACACCTTC. Its protein is CASSYGTLRGYTF.

The gene calls are TRBV15 and TRBJ2-3; the D gene is possibly TRBD2 (7 bases). Germline loops: CDR1 LNHNV, CDR2 YYDKDF (reference sequence). The CDR3 is 15 amino acids. The V and J ends lost 3 bases and 5 bases respectively, with 15 bases between them. The CDR3 spells CATSRIRGGGDTQYF. The CDR3 DNA reads TGTGCCACCAGCAGGATCAGGGGAGGGGGAGATACGCAGTATTTT.

This clonotype was detected a few times. The CDR3 DNA follows: TGTGCCAGCAGCTCAGGGGGAGTCTCCTACAATGAGCAGTTCTTC. This codes for CASSSGGVSYNEQFF. This sequence joins TRBV7-6 and TRBJ2-1; 7 nucleotides align to TRBD1. This CDR3 region has 15 residues. Trimming took 4 bases from V and 0 from J; bases not matched to a gene: 3. Germline V lookup: CDR1 SGHVS, CDR2 FNYEAQ.

This clonotype was detected many times. This chain uses TRBV6-6 with TRBJ2-1; tentatively, D is TRBD1 (6 bases). The germline V gene has CDR1 MNHNY and CDR2 SVGAGI (reference sequence). Trimming pared 7 bases from V and 10 bases from J, leaving 17 bases between. CDR3 length: 13 residues. The CDR3 nucleotides read TGTGCCAGCAAGCCCGGGACAAGACCGGAGCAGTTCTTC. The encoded protein is CASKPGTRPEQFF.

This clonotype was detected a few times. The rearrangement joins TRBV20-1 to TRBJ2-5; 7 nucleotides agree with TRBD1. V trimming: 4 bases; J trimming: 4 bases; junction bases outside the gene matches: 36. The germline V gene encodes CDR1 DFQATT and CDR2 SNEGSKA (reference sequence). There are 23 residues in the CDR3. As DNA, the CDR3 is TGCAGTGCTATGAAAGATATCCAGGGACCGGGACAGACGCGGTCCAGAGGGGCAGAGACCCAGTACTTC. Its protein is CSAMKDIQGPGQTRSRGAETQYF.

There are many counts of this clonotype. The chain combines TRBV9 with TRBJ2-5, with unresolved D. This CDR3 has 14 amino acids. Trimming removed 0 bases at V and 5 bases at J, with 11 bases between. Germline lookup yields CDR1 SGDLS and CDR2 YYNGEE. This CDR3 is CASSVGWVWETQYF. In DNA, the CDR3 is TGTGCCAGCAGCGTAGGGTGGGTGTGGGAGACCCAGTACTTC.

As to this clonotype: Just one base apart from a much larger clone, this may be a read error. The genes are TRBV10-2 and TRBJ1-1; 12 nucleotides line up with TRBD1. The CDR3 spans 13 residues. Germline-derived CDR1 and CDR2 are WSHSY and SAAADI. This chain's CDR3 is CAGGQGANTEALF. CDR3 DNA sequence: TGCGCCGGGGGACAGGGGGCGAACACTGAAGCTCTCTTT.

This clonotype was counted at least ten times. The V and J genes are TRBV20-1 and TRBJ2-2, with TRBD2 identical over 12 bases. The V gene's germline CDR1 is DFQATT and CDR2 SNEGSKA (reference sequence). The CDR3 contains 15 residues. With V trimmed by 6 bases and J by 5 bases, 7 bases remained unmatched. This CDR3 reads CSAPDGLAGTGELFF. As DNA, the CDR3 is TGCAGTGCCCCGGATGGACTAGCGGGAACCGGGGAGCTGTTTTTT.

This clonotype was counted ten times or more. V is TRBV4-3 and J is TRBJ2-7; the match to TRBD1 covers 9 bases. Losses at the gene ends were 1 base for V and 5 bases for J; bases not matched to a gene: 6. The germline gives CDR1 LGHNA, CDR2 YSLEER. The CDR3 is 15 amino acids. The CDR3, as DNA: TGCGCCAGCAGCCAAGTCGGGACAGGGAGCCACGAGCAGTACTTC. Its protein is CASSQVGTGSHEQYF.

This clonotype has at least ten counts. V gene TRBV6-2 or TRBV6-3 combines with J gene TRBJ2-4, with TRBD2 as a possible D gene (6 bases). V was clipped by 8 bases and J by 3 bases, with 11 bases between them. The germline V gene has CDR1 MNHEY and CDR2 SVGEGT. The CDR3 is made up of 13 amino acids. The CDR3 coding sequence is TGTGCCAGCCACGGGACTTTCAAAAACATTCAGTACTTC. It specifies CASHGTFKNIQYF.

The chain uses TRBV18 and TRBJ1-1, with a weak D call TRBD1 (6 bases). V lost 6 bases and J lost 2, with 22 bases in between. There are 17 residues in the CDR3. CDR1 is KGHSH, CDR2 LQKENI, per germline. CDR3 sequence reads: CASSPALLTGRNTEAFF. The CDR3 bases are TGTGCCAGCTCGCCAGCCCTTCTGACAGGAAGAAACACTGAAGCTTTCTTT.

This clonotype has ten or more counts. The rearrangement links TRBV20-1 to TRBJ2-7; 7 nucleotides line up with TRBD1. V shed 4 bases and J 1 base; nucleotides not matched to a gene: 10. The CDR3 sequence is 15 residues long. CDR1 is DFQATT and CDR2 is SNEGSKA in the germline V gene (reference sequence). CDR3 nucleotides: TGCAGTGCTACCAGTGACAGGGCCTCTTCCTACGAGCAGTACTTC. The encoded protein is CSATSDRASSYEQYF.

Ten or more counts support this clonotype. The gene calls are TRBV21-1 and TRBJ2-7; whether TRBD2, the table's D call, matches the DNA was not checked. TRBV21-1 is a recognized pseudogene. The CDR3 spans 13 residues. In DNA form, the CDR3 reads TGTGCCAGCAGCAAAAAACTAGCGCGGGAGCAGTACTTC. Protein: CASSKKLAREQYF.

This chain uses TRBV20-1 with TRBJ1-5, with TRBD1 matching 9 bases. The CDR3 has 15 amino acids. CDR1 is DFQATT and CDR2 is SNEGSKA in the germline V gene (reference sequence). Unmatched junction bases numbered 11, after V lost 3 bases and J lost 8 bases. The CDR3 region has the DNA TGCAGTGCTAGGGGAACAGGGGGCGGCAGTAAGCCCCAGCATTTT. Amino acids: CSARGTGGGSKPQHF.

The chain links TRBV3-1 to TRBJ2-1; no firm D call. In germline, CDR1 is LGHDT, CDR2 YNNKEL (reference sequence). V shed 11 bases and J shed 0 bases, with 17 bases lying between them. The CDR3 runs to 15 residues. The CDR3 here is CACSQSWGSYNEQFF. The DNA for the CDR3 is TGTGCCTGCTCCCAATCCTGGGGCTCCTACAATGAGCAGTTCTTC.

A few counts support this clonotype. This chain uses TRBV6-4 with TRBJ2-5; the match to TRBD1 covers 10 bases. The trim removed 6 bases at V and 1 base at J, leaving 5 bases unmatched. The CDR3 totals 15 residues. Per germline, CDR1 MRHNA and CDR2 SNTAGT. The DNA for the CDR3 is TGTGCCAGCAGACCGGGACAGGGGCTCCAAGAGACCCAGTACTTC. This sequence encodes CASRPGQGLQETQYF.

The V and J genes are TRBV6-1 and TRBJ1-5; D is perhaps TRBD1 (5 bases). This CDR3 has 17 amino acids. The germline V gene encodes CDR1 MNHNS and CDR2 SASEGT. Trimming removed 8 bases from V and 1 base from J, with 21 bases in between. The CDR3 loop reads CASAAGGGSTSNQPQHF. CDR3 sequence (DNA): TGTGCCAGCGCGGCCGGGGGGGGATCGACAAGCAATCAGCCCCAGCATTTT.

The CDR3 DNA follows: TGCGCCAGCAGTGTCCGACAGGGGCTGACTGAAGCTTTCTTT. Its protein product is CASSVRQGLTEAFF. The chain recombines TRBV10-2 with TRBJ1-1, with 8 bases aligning to TRBD1. The ends lost 4 bases at V and 5 bases at J; junction bases unmatched: 6. CDR3 length: 14 residues. CDR1 WSHSY and CDR2 SAAADI come from the germline V gene.

This chain connects TRBV7-9 to TRBJ2-1; a weak D match, TRBD1 (6 bases). Trimming removed 3 bases from V and 1 base from J, with 13 bases in between. Germline loops: CDR1 SEHNR, CDR2 FQNEAQ (reference sequence). CDR3 length equals 16 residues. The CDR3 nucleotides read TGTGCCAGCAGCTTGACTGACAGGAGTTCCTACAATGAGCAGTTCTTC. Its protein is CASSLTDRSSYNEQFF.

In this sample, this clonotype turned up many times. V is TRBV20-1 and J is TRBJ2-7; 8 bases map to TRBD2. The CDR3 is 13 residues long. Germline V gene data show CDR1 as DFQATT and CDR2 as SNEGSKA (reference sequence). The V segment lost 3 bases and the J segment 2 bases; nucleotides outside the gene matches: 3. The CDR3 DNA sequence: TGCAGTGCTAGGATTAGCGGGACCTACGAGCAGTACTTC. Its translation is CSARISGTYEQYF.